The rows below give T cell receptor beta chains drawn from one sample of a study of T cells in Graves' hyperthyroidism and ophthalmopathy. TCRdb fed the multiplex PCR reads into MiXCR, producing one record per CDR3 protein. This table has 350,000 or so distinct CDR3 sequences, about a sixth appearing once. The sample was blood. Receptor source: a woman between 35 and 50 years old with Graves' ophthalmopathy. Both conserved end residues are part of each CDR3. The D gene is left open where the match is weak. Not all rows give a size; the values are once, few, many and, for expanded clones, a class.

j_call,v_call,d_call,clone_size,cdr3_nt,cdr3_aa
TRBJ2-7,TRBV18,.,few,TGTGCCAGCTCACCACCCACTACGGGCGAGCAGTACTTC,CASSPPTTGEQYF
TRBJ1-2,TRBV12-3/TRBV12-4,.,many,TGTGCCAGCTCACGGGCCTATGGCTACACCTTC,CASSRAYGYTF
TRBJ1-2,TRBV6-1,.,.,TGTGCCAGCAGTGAACGCCATAGAATCTATGGCTACACCTTC,CASSERHRIYGYTF
TRBJ1-5,TRBV19,.,many,TGTGCCACCCGAGGTAAGGGAGGTAGCAATCAGCCCCAGCATTTT,CATRGKGGSNQPQHF
TRBJ2-5,TRBV2,.,many,TGTGCCAGCAGGGATACCACCGTCGGGACCCAGTACTTC,CASRDTTVGTQYF
TRBJ2-2,TRBV6-5,.,many,TGTGCCAGCAGTTACCGACCCTGGAGGGACACCGGGGAGCTGTTTTTT,CASSYRPWRDTGELFF
TRBJ1-3,TRBV6-5,.,many,TGTGCCAGCAGTTACGGCACAGGTACTGGAAACACCATATATTTT,CASSYGTGTGNTIYF
TRBJ1-2,TRBV12-3/TRBV12-4,.,many,TGTGCCAGCAGTTTGGGGAGGGCTTCTAACTATGGCTACACCTTC,CASSLGRASNYGYTF
TRBJ2-7,TRBV6-2/TRBV6-3,.,.,TGTGCCAGCACTAAAGACAGGTTCTACGAGCAGTACTTC,CASTKDRFYEQYF
TRBJ2-2,TRBV5-4,.,few,TGTGCCAGCAGCTCCGCGGCCGGGGAGCTGTTTTTT,CASSSAAGELFF
TRBJ2-7,TRBV19,.,many,TGTGCCAGTACAAAAGCGCACGACAGCTACGAGCAGTACTTC,CASTKAHDSYEQYF
TRBJ1-2,TRBV28,TRBD1,.,TGTGCCAGCAGTCCTCGACAAGGGACAGGGTATGGCTACACCTTC,CASSPRQGTGYGYTF
TRBJ1-6,TRBV6-5,TRBD1,many,TGTGCCAGCAAAGACGGACAGGGAGATAATTCACCCCTCCACTTT,CASKDGQGDNSPLHF